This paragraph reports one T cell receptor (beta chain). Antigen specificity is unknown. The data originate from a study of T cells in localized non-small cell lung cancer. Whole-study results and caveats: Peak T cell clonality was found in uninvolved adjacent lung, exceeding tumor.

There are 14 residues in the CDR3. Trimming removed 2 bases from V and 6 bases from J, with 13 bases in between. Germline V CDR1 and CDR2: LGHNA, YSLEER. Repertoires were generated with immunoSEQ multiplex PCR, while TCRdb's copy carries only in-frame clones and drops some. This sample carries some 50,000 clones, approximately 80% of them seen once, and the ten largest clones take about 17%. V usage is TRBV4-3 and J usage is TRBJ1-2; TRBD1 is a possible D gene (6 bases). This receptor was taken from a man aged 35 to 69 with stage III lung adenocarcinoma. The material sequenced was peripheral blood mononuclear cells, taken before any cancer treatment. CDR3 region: CASSQTGTHHGYTF. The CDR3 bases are TGCGCCAGCAGCCAAACCGGGACACACCATGGCTACACCTTC.